This T cell receptor beta chain comes out of a study of Ad26.COV2.S vaccination and SARS-CoV-2 variants. Study in general: Ad26.COV2.S was injected intramuscularly once or twice, 56 days apart. Findings of the study overall: Total T cell responses were possibly underestimated by TCR breadth and depth analyses. Placebo and vaccine recipients had non-spike TCR breadth that was similar.

Profiling relied on immunoSEQ multiplex PCR, and the TCRdb table lists in-frame clones only, not all of them. In the table there are more than 400,000 clones, about 90% of which are singletons. Details on this clone: Its antigen is undetermined.

This CDR3 is 19 amino acids long. Treatment defined: approximately 18 received Ad26.COV2.S at low or high dose, single or two shots; 5 received placebo; per-sample allocation not given. Samples analyzed were those drawn on day 63 after the first vaccine or placebo injection. Expressing Wuhan-strain SARS-CoV-2 spike, an Ad26 vector served as the vaccine. The V and J genes are TRBV1 and TRBJ2-3; TRBD2, the table's D call, lacks a check against the DNA. TRBV1 constitutes a pseudogene. The sequences come from peripheral blood, collected in a trial of Ad26.COV2.S vaccine versus placebo. The receptor was derived from a person aged 18-60 years who received the Ad26.COV2.S COVID-19 vaccine or a placebo. The CDR3 reads CTSSQDPLAGGRSSDTQYF. The CDR3 region has the DNA TGCACCAGCAGCCAGGACCCACTAGCGGGAGGGCGTAGCTCAGATACGCAGTATTTT.